The rows below give T cell receptor beta chains drawn from one sample of a study of T cell clonotyping in hematopoietic cell transplantation. The repertoire was sequenced with immunoSEQ multiplex PCR; TCRdb's copy has only in-frame clones and lacks some. The sample includes 65,000 to 80,000 clones, 90% to 97% seen only once; the top ten take 1.5% to 2%. Source: peripheral blood mononuclear cells, taken before stem cell transplant. All receptors derive from a woman between 45 and 65 years old with acute myeloid leukemia. Some clones in this sample may be carry-over from other donors' samples. The CDR3 runs from the conserved cysteine through the conserved F or W. The order of the fields is CDR3 protein, CDR3 DNA, V gene, D gene, J gene, CDR3 length, clone size. The D gene is left open where the match is weak. Size is omitted from some rows. Given values are once, few, many or a class for expanded clones.

CDR3 protein: CASSNGQSTDTQYF; CDR3 DNA: TGTGCCTCCTCCAACGGACAAAGCACAGATACGCAGTATTTT; V gene: TRBV30; D gene: -; J gene: TRBJ2-3; CDR3 length: 14; clone size: -
CDR3 protein: CASSLGGALGEQYF; CDR3 DNA: TGTGCCAGCAGCTTGGGGGGGGCGCTGGGTGAGCAGTACTTC; V gene: TRBV5-4; D gene: -; J gene: TRBJ2-7; CDR3 length: 14; clone size: -
CDR3 protein: CASSLVLGQGLMNTF; CDR3 DNA: TGTGCCAGCAGCTTAGTTCTGGGACAGGGGTTAATGAACACCTTC; V gene: TRBV7-9; D gene: TRBD1; J gene: TRBJ1-2; CDR3 length: 15; clone size: -
CDR3 protein: CASSEGGLAGNEQFF; CDR3 DNA: TGCGCCAGCAGTGAGGGGGGACTAGCGGGCAATGAGCAGTTCTTC; V gene: TRBV10-1; D gene: TRBD2; J gene: TRBJ2-1; CDR3 length: 15; clone size: -
CDR3 protein: CASSETGRTYYGYTF; CDR3 DNA: TGTGCCAGCAGTGAAACGGGCCGGACCTACTATGGCTACACCTTC; V gene: TRBV6-1; D gene: -; J gene: TRBJ1-2; CDR3 length: 15; clone size: -
CDR3 protein: CASGGLEQYF; CDR3 DNA: TGTGCCAGCGGAGGGCTCGAGCAGTACTTC; V gene: TRBV6-1; D gene: -; J gene: TRBJ2-7; CDR3 length: 10; clone size: -
CDR3 protein: CAWSGGTGGSGYTF; CDR3 DNA: TGTGCCTGGAGCGGCGGCACAGGGGGCAGTGGCTACACCTTC; V gene: TRBV30; D gene: TRBD1; J gene: TRBJ1-2; CDR3 length: 14; clone size: -
CDR3 protein: CASSFRDTITEAFF; CDR3 DNA: TGTGCCAGCAGTTTCAGGGACACTATAACTGAAGCTTTCTTT; V gene: TRBV27; D gene: -; J gene: TRBJ1-1; CDR3 length: 14; clone size: once
CDR3 protein: CASSLFGQITDTQYF; CDR3 DNA: TGTGCCAGCAGTTTATTTGGACAGATCACAGATACGCAGTATTTT; V gene: TRBV27; D gene: -; J gene: TRBJ2-3; CDR3 length: 15; clone size: -
CDR3 protein: CASSAGNIYEQYF; CDR3 DNA: TGTGCTAGCAGCGCAGGGAATATCTACGAGCAGTACTTC; V gene: TRBV7-7; D gene: -; J gene: TRBJ2-7; CDR3 length: 13; clone size: -
CDR3 protein: CASSPGDRSFSYNSPLHF; CDR3 DNA: TGTGCCAGCAGCCCGGGGGACAGGTCCTTCTCCTATAATTCACCCCTCCACTTT; V gene: TRBV7-2; D gene: TRBD1; J gene: TRBJ1-6; CDR3 length: 18; clone size: -
CDR3 protein: CASSLVLGDEQFF; CDR3 DNA: TGCGCCAGCAGCTTGGTCCTTGGGGATGAGCAGTTCTTC; V gene: TRBV5-1; D gene: -; J gene: TRBJ2-1; CDR3 length: 13; clone size: -
CDR3 protein: CASSLGGQERRNTIYF; CDR3 DNA: TGTGCCAGCAGCTTAGGCGGTCAGGAGCGGAGAAACACCATATATTTT; V gene: TRBV7-8; D gene: -; J gene: TRBJ1-3; CDR3 length: 16; clone size: few
CDR3 protein: CASSPGSRYGYTF; CDR3 DNA: TGTGCCAGCAGTCCTGGGTCCCGCTATGGCTACACCTTC; V gene: TRBV28; D gene: -; J gene: TRBJ1-2; CDR3 length: 13; clone size: -
CDR3 protein: CASSIQGQYNSPLHF; CDR3 DNA: TGTGCCAGTAGTATCCAGGGACAGTATAATTCACCCCTCCACTTT; V gene: TRBV19; D gene: TRBD1; J gene: TRBJ1-6; CDR3 length: 15; clone size: -
CDR3 protein: CASSTGNYGYTF; CDR3 DNA: TGTGCCAGCAGCACGGGAAACTATGGCTACACCTTC; V gene: TRBV6-5; D gene: -; J gene: TRBJ1-2; CDR3 length: 12; clone size: -
CDR3 protein: CASSRGQGAGAEAFF; CDR3 DNA: TGCGCCAGCAGCCGGGGACAGGGGGCGGGGGCTGAAGCTTTCTTT; V gene: TRBV5-1; D gene: TRBD1; J gene: TRBJ1-1; CDR3 length: 15; clone size: -
CDR3 protein: CASSVLAGGGSETQYF; CDR3 DNA: TGTGCCAGCAGTGTACTAGCGGGAGGAGGTTCAGAGACCCAGTACTTC; V gene: TRBV25-1; D gene: TRBD2; J gene: TRBJ2-5; CDR3 length: 16; clone size: -
CDR3 protein: CAWSVRGGSYEQYF; CDR3 DNA: TGTGCCTGGAGTGTACGCGGGGGCTCCTACGAGCAGTACTTC; V gene: TRBV30; D gene: TRBD2; J gene: TRBJ2-7; CDR3 length: 14; clone size: -
CDR3 protein: CASSSPGQGAYNEQFF; CDR3 DNA: TGTGCCAGCAGTTCGCCGGGACAGGGGGCCTACAATGAGCAGTTCTTC; V gene: TRBV27; D gene: TRBD1; J gene: TRBJ2-1; CDR3 length: 16; clone size: -
CDR3 protein: CATRQGGLAEAFF; CDR3 DNA: TGTGCCACCCGACAGGGGGGACTGGCTGAAGCTTTCTTT; V gene: TRBV2; D gene: TRBD1; J gene: TRBJ1-1; CDR3 length: 13; clone size: once
CDR3 protein: CASSESGTGSEQFF; CDR3 DNA: TGCGCCAGCAGTGAGTCGGGGACAGGCTCCGAGCAGTTCTTC; V gene: TRBV10-1; D gene: TRBD1; J gene: TRBJ2-1; CDR3 length: 14; clone size: -
CDR3 protein: CASSNIGSGAQLFF; CDR3 DNA: TGTGCCAGCAGTAACATAGGTAGTGGCGCCCAGCTGTTTTTT; V gene: TRBV6-5; D gene: -; J gene: TRBJ2-2; CDR3 length: 14; clone size: -
CDR3 protein: CASSPLAGRNTEAFF; CDR3 DNA: TGTGCCAGCAGCCCTCTAGCCGGACGGAACACTGAAGCTTTCTTT; V gene: TRBV7-3; D gene: -; J gene: TRBJ1-1; CDR3 length: 15; clone size: -
CDR3 protein: CASSVEDSGGNTGELFF; CDR3 DNA: TGTGCCAGCAGCGTAGAAGATAGCGGGGGGAACACCGGGGAGCTGTTTTTT; V gene: TRBV9; D gene: TRBD2; J gene: TRBJ2-2; CDR3 length: 17; clone size: -
CDR3 protein: CASSRTGGVTDTQYF; CDR3 DNA: TGTGCCAGCAGTCGGACAGGGGGGGTCACAGATACGCAGTATTTT; V gene: TRBV2; D gene: TRBD1; J gene: TRBJ2-3; CDR3 length: 15; clone size: -
CDR3 protein: CASSIQRGYEQYF; CDR3 DNA: TGCGCCAGCAGCATCCAGCGGGGCTACGAGCAGTACTTC; V gene: TRBV5-1; D gene: TRBD2; J gene: TRBJ2-7; CDR3 length: 13; clone size: once
CDR3 protein: CASSYSGVTQGDGYTF; CDR3 DNA: TGTGCCAGCAGTTACTCGGGAGTTACACAGGGTGATGGCTACACCTTC; V gene: TRBV6-5; D gene: -; J gene: TRBJ1-2; CDR3 length: 16; clone size: -
CDR3 protein: CASRGGGQNTEAFF; CDR3 DNA: TGTGCCAGCAGGGGAGGGGGCCAGAACACTGAAGCTTTCTTT; V gene: TRBV7-6; D gene: TRBD1; J gene: TRBJ1-1; CDR3 length: 14; clone size: -
CDR3 protein: CASRAGSSYEQYF; CDR3 DNA: TGTGCCAGTAGGGCAGGGAGCTCCTACGAGCAGTACTTC; V gene: TRBV19; D gene: -; J gene: TRBJ2-7; CDR3 length: 13; clone size: -
CDR3 protein: CAWNLGYWLGNYGYTF; CDR3 DNA: TGTGCCTGGAATCTGGGGTATTGGCTTGGCAACTATGGCTACACCTTC; V gene: TRBV30; D gene: -; J gene: TRBJ1-2; CDR3 length: 16; clone size: -
CDR3 protein: CASSLLSGANEKLFF; CDR3 DNA: TGTGCCAGCAGCTTGTTGTCCGGGGCTAATGAAAAACTGTTTTTT; V gene: TRBV5-6; D gene: -; J gene: TRBJ1-4; CDR3 length: 15; clone size: -
CDR3 protein: CASSLSGPMAGYTF; CDR3 DNA: TGTGCCAGCAGTTTATCGGGACCCATGGCTGGCTACACCTTC; V gene: TRBV27; D gene: -; J gene: TRBJ1-2; CDR3 length: 14; clone size: -
CDR3 protein: CASSFRDRAGNSPLHF; CDR3 DNA: TGCGCCAGCAGCTTCCGGGACAGGGCTGGGAATTCACCCCTCCACTTT; V gene: TRBV5-1; D gene: TRBD1; J gene: TRBJ1-6; CDR3 length: 16; clone size: -
CDR3 protein: CASSFIGLTNSPLHF; CDR3 DNA: TGTGCCAGCAGCTTTATCGGTCTGACCAATTCACCCCTCCACTTT; V gene: TRBV5-6; D gene: -; J gene: TRBJ1-6; CDR3 length: 15; clone size: -
CDR3 protein: CASSLRLALGEQFF; CDR3 DNA: TGCGCCAGCAGCCTAAGACTAGCCTTGGGTGAGCAGTTCTTC; V gene: TRBV5-1; D gene: TRBD2; J gene: TRBJ2-1; CDR3 length: 14; clone size: -